This entry concerns a single T cell receptor (beta chain). Its specificity is not known. The entry originates in a study of identical twins. Broader study findings: Some out-of-frame alpha sequences were shared by twins, and these showed excess low generation probability. The study found that models underestimated out-of-frame TCR alpha sharing in monozygotic twins.

Healthy Caucasians, and only they, were the donors. The authors used template switching to add a universal primer site and gave cDNA unique molecular identifiers. TCRdb re-called the 5' RACE reads through MiXCR, storing one row per CDR3 protein. Of about 240,000 distinct CDR3 sequences listed, roughly 10% are singletons. The V gene's germline CDR1 is SGHVS and CDR2 FNYEAQ. CDR3 length equals 14 residues. The V segment lost 5 bases and the J segment 5 bases; nucleotides outside the gene matches: 9. The sequenced sample was memory T cells sorted from blood. The receptor was derived from a man aged 45 to 65 in good health. The chain couples TRBV7-6 to TRBJ2-7; TRBD2 matches at 7 bases. The CDR3 sequence is CASSGIAGLNEQYF. Written as DNA, the CDR3 is TGTGCCAGCAGCGGGATAGCGGGTTTGAACGAGCAGTACTTC.